This TCR beta chain was observed in a study of CD8+ T cells in alopecia areata. Study details: A 6-month period off drug followed tofacitinib, which lasted 6 to 18 months.

Investigators isolated RNA and reverse transcribed it into cDNA to act as the sequencing template. Sequencing was performed with immunoSEQ multiplex PCR; in TCRdb, only in-frame clones are kept and a portion is missing. In the table there are 90,000 to 130,000 clones, around 53% of which are singletons. Whole-study results and caveats: Scalp lesions, especially in alopecia totalis/universalis, had higher clonality than normal scalp.

Trimming cost V 8 bases and J 1 base, with 8 bases left between them. There are 11 residues in the CDR3. Germline V lookup: CDR1 GTSNPN, CDR2 SVGIG (reference sequence). A word on this clone: Antigen specificity is unknown.

Indicated treatment: oral pan-JAK inhibitor, 5-10 mg twice daily. Alopecia areata patients had lesional scalp punch biopsies and peripheral blood taken from them. The chain employs TRBV30 and TRBJ1-1; D ambiguous. The specimen comprised CD8+ T cells sorted from blood, sampled at week 24, from a patient treated with tofacitinib. This TCR derives from a human donor with alopecia areata. CDR3 loop: CAGDKNTEAFF. The DNA of the CDR3 is TGTGCCGGAGACAAGAACACTGAAGCTTTCTTT. Looking up the rest from reference TRBV30 and TRBJ1-1 gives the full variable domain: SQTIHQWPATLVQPVGSPLSLECTVEGTSNPNLYWYRQAAGRGLQLLFYSVGIGQISSEVPQNLSASRPQDRQFILSSKKLLLSDSGFYLCAGDKNTEAFFGQGTRLTVV.